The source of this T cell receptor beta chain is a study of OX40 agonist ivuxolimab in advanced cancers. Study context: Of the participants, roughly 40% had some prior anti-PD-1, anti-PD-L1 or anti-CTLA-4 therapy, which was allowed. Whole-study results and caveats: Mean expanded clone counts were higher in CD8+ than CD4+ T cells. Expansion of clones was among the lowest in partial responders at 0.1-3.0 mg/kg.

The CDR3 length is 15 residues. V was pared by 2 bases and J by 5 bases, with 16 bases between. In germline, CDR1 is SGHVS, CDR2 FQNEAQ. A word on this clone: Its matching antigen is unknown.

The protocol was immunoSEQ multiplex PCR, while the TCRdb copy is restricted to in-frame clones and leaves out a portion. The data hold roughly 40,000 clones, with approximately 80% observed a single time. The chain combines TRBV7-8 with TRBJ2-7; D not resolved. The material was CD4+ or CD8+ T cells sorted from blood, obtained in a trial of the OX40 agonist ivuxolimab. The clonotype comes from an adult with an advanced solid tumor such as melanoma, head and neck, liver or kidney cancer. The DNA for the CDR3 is TGTGCCAGCAGCTTAACGAGCGTTATAGGGCACGAGCAGTACTTC. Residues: CASSLTSVIGHEQYF.